The 22 T cell receptor beta chains reported below all come from one sample, sequenced in a study of T-cell memory formation after mild COVID-19. TCRdb recomputed calls from the 5' RACE reads with MiXCR, one row per CDR3 protein. Of approximately 150,000 distinct CDR3 sequences listed, over 10% are singletons. The sample taken for sequencing was PBMCs or a T cell subset sorted from them (not recorded which). The receptor set was obtained from a man between 18 and 35 years old who had mild COVID-19 (a few samples of this study predate the infection). Cell type and time point are not known.

The chain has TRBV27 and TRBJ2-7, with unresolved D. V gave up 2 bases and J gave up 3 bases, with 14 bases separating them. Per germline, CDR1 MNHEY and CDR2 SMNVEV (reference sequence). The CDR3 contains 15 residues. For the CDR3, the DNA is TGTGCCAGCAGTTTACGGGCTTCCCTTGACTACGAGCAGTACTTC. Its protein is CASSLRASLDYEQYF.

Here the CDR3 reads CASSWTEPGTGELFF. In nucleotides, the CDR3 is TGTGCCAGCAGCTGGACAGAGCCGGGTACCGGGGAGCTGTTTTTT. This chain connects TRBV28 to TRBJ2-2, with a possible D match to TRBD1 (6 bases). This CDR3 region has 15 residues. The germline V and J ends were trimmed by 6 bases and 5 bases, with 16 bases remaining between them. Germline V gene sequence: CDR1 MDHEN, CDR2 SYDVKM.

This clonotype occurred many times. This sequence joins TRBV5-1 and TRBJ2-3; D may match TRBD1 or TRBD2 (5 bases each). This CDR3 region has 16 residues. The V and J ends lost 4 bases and 4 bases respectively, with 19 bases between them. Germline V gives CDR1 SGHRS, CDR2 YFSETQ. DNA of the CDR3: TGCGCCAGCAGCAGAACGGGCCCCGGGGCGGCAGATACGCAGTATTTT. It specifies CASSRTGPGAADTQYF.

The V and J genes are TRBV7-6 and TRBJ2-2; TRBD2 might be the D (6 bases). The CDR3 is 18 residues long. Per germline, CDR1 SGHVS and CDR2 FNYEAQ. Trimming took 5 bases from V and 5 from J, leaving 24 bases between them. The DNA for the CDR3 is TGTGCCAGCAGCACAACCGGTGGAGGGAGCCTGGGGACCGGGGAGCTGTTTTTT. This sequence encodes CASSTTGGGSLGTGELFF.

This clonotype appeared a few times. This chain uses TRBV7-2 with TRBJ2-1; TRBD1 aligns across 9 bases. Germline CDR1 reads SGHTA; CDR2 reads FQGNSA. The CDR3 covers 15 residues. V lost 5 bases and J lost 4; bases outside the gene matches: 6. The CDR3 region has the DNA TGTGCCAGCAGCCAAGGGACAGGGATTTACAATGAGCAGTTCTTC. This codes for CASSQGTGIYNEQFF.

This clonotype was seen a handful of times. The V call is TRBV12-3 or TRBV12-4, the J call TRBJ2-7; D might be TRBD1 or TRBD2, each matching 5 bases. V was shortened by 8 bases and J by 0 bases, with 11 bases between the two germline ends. The CDR3 length is 13 residues. The CDR3 is CASSVGDSYEQYF. The CDR3 coding sequence is TGTGCCAGCTCCGTGGGGGACTCCTACGAGCAGTACTTC.

V and J are TRBV12-3 or TRBV12-4 and TRBJ2-1; D is uncertain. V lost 5 bases, J lost 2 bases, and 10 bases lay in between. The CDR3 covers 14 residues. The CDR3 region is CASSSTVPYNEQFF. In DNA, the CDR3 is TGTGCCAGCAGTAGTACGGTACCCTACAATGAGCAGTTCTTC.

This clonotype was counted only a few times. The chain has TRBV5-1 and TRBJ2-2; D remains unclear. The CDR3 consists of 15 residues. CDR1 SGHRS and CDR2 YFSETQ come from the germline V gene. V lost 1 base, J lost 3 bases, and 10 bases lay in between. The CDR3, as DNA: TGCGCCAGCAGCTTGCGGGCCGATCACACCGGGGAGCTGTTTTTT. Amino acids: CASSLRADHTGELFF.

The chain links TRBV6-5 to TRBJ2-3, with 7 bases matching TRBD2. This CDR3 comprises 13 residues. CDR1 is MNHEY, CDR2 SVGAGI, per germline. V lost 8 bases to trimming and J lost 10 bases; unmatched junction nucleotides: 12. The CDR3 DNA reads TGTGCCAGCTCCTGGCGGACTAGAGGTTCGCAGTATTTT. This sequence encodes CASSWRTRGSQYF.

The sample holds a few counts of this clonotype. The chain joins TRBV20-1 to TRBJ1-1; D not certain. Trimming removed 0 bases from V and 0 bases from J, with 11 bases in between. CDR1 is DFQATT, CDR2 SNEGSKA, per germline (reference sequence). The CDR3 length is 15 residues. This chain's CDR3 is CSARDHGRMNTEAFF. The DNA of the CDR3 is TGCAGTGCTAGAGATCATGGGAGGATGAACACTGAAGCTTTCTTT.

Only a few counts were recorded for this clonotype. The V and J genes are TRBV10-3 and TRBJ2-3; perhaps D is TRBD1 or TRBD2 (5 bases each). The CDR3 is made up of 14 amino acids. CDR1 is ENHRY, CDR2 SYGVKD, per germline. V was trimmed by 4 bases and J by 1 base, leaving 9 bases between them. CDR3: CAISGDGRTDTQYF. DNA of the CDR3: TGTGCCATCAGTGGGGACGGACGCACAGATACGCAGTATTTT.

The chain carries TRBV18 and TRBJ2-5, with 16 bases aligning to TRBD2. This CDR3 spans 21 amino acids. V shed 0 bases, J shed 3 bases, and the junction held 13 bases outside the gene matches. Germline values: CDR1 KGHSH, CDR2 LQKENI. The DNA of the CDR3 is TGTGCCAGCTCACCACCGGGACTAGCGGGGGGGCGTACGATGCCTAAAGAGACCCAGTACTTC. Protein: CASSPPGLAGGRTMPKETQYF.

This clonotype was observed a few times. The genes are TRBV5-1 and TRBJ2-5; D call uncertain. There are 16 residues in the CDR3. V lost 0 bases to trimming and J lost 4 bases, with 16 bases between them. Germline CDR1 reads SGHRS; CDR2 reads YFSETQ. The chain's CDR3 is CASSLAPGLERETQYF. The CDR3 region has the DNA TGCGCCAGCAGCTTGGCCCCCGGCCTGGAGCGAGAGACCCAGTACTTC.

The J gene is TRBJ2-5, the V gene TRBV7-9; TRBD1 is a possible D gene (6 bases). The V gene's germline CDR1 is SEHNR and CDR2 FQNEAQ (reference sequence). The CDR3 is made up of 15 amino acids. V lost 4 bases to trimming and J lost 5 bases, with 17 bases between them. CDR3: CASSSSLGDIETQYF. Written as DNA, the CDR3 is TGTGCCAGCAGCTCCTCCCTGGGGGACATTGAGACCCAGTACTTC.

This clonotype was seen a handful of times. This rearrangement joins TRBV4-3 to TRBJ2-5; 9 bases are a match to TRBD1. The germline gives CDR1 LGHNA, CDR2 YSLEER. Unmatched junction bases numbered 4, after V lost 1 base and J lost 4 bases. The CDR3 is 15 amino acids. The CDR3 is CASSQGQGVGETQYF. CDR3 DNA sequence: TGCGCCAGCAGCCAAGGACAGGGGGTAGGAGAGACCCAGTACTTC.

The sample holds a few counts of this clonotype. The chain combines TRBV7-2 with TRBJ2-2; possibly TRBD2 for D (6 bases). The V end lost 7 bases, the J end lost 0 bases, and 15 bases lay between the germline ends. The germline gives CDR1 SGHTA, CDR2 FQGNSA. The CDR3 loop spans 16 amino acids. CDR3 in amino acids: CASTLTTGANTGELFF. The CDR3, as DNA: TGTGCCAGCACCCTCACGACGGGGGCGAACACCGGGGAGCTGTTTTTT.

The chain recombines TRBV20-1 with TRBJ2-1, with TRBD2 matching over 13 bases. V shed 8 bases, J shed 0 bases, and the junction held 7 bases outside the gene matches. The CDR3 spans 16 residues. From germline, CDR1 is DFQATT and CDR2 SNEGSKA (reference sequence). The CDR3 DNA follows: TGCAGTCCAGGACTAGCGGGGGCCAGCTCCTACAATGAGCAGTTCTTC. Encoded protein: CSPGLAGASSYNEQFF.

The V and J genes are TRBV3-1 and TRBJ2-7, with D perhaps matching TRBD1 (6 bases). The V end lost 4 bases, the J end lost 6 bases, and 13 bases lay between the germline ends. The CDR3 extends over 13 amino acids. Germline V CDR1 and CDR2: LGHDT, YNNKEL (reference sequence). In nucleotides, the CDR3 is TGTGCCAGCAGCCCCACGACAGGCGTCGAGCAGTACTTC. Encoded protein: CASSPTTGVEQYF.

CDR3 DNA: TGTGCCAGCAGCCGCCACGAGACCCAGTACTTC. Protein product: CASSRHETQYF. The rearrangement links TRBV27 to TRBJ2-5; no definite D call. Germline V CDR1 and CDR2: MNHEY, SMNVEV (reference sequence). This CDR3 has 11 residues. Trimming took 6 bases from V and 5 from J, leaving 7 bases between them.

The V gene is TRBV20-1, the J gene TRBJ2-1; D uncertain. The CDR3 has 10 amino acids. Between the trimmed V and J ends, which lost 2 bases and 9 bases, there was a span of 5 bases. Germline values: CDR1 DFQATT, CDR2 SNEGSKA (reference sequence). CDR3 in amino acids: CSARLVEQFF. CDR3 bases: TGCAGTGCTAGACTCGTTGAGCAGTTCTTC.

This clonotype was picked up a small number of times. The V and J genes are TRBV6-2 or TRBV6-3 and TRBJ1-1; a possible D gene is TRBD1 (6 bases). CDR3 length: 14 residues. Germline loops: CDR1 MNHEY, CDR2 SVGEGT. Trimming took off 5 bases at V and 2 bases at J, with 12 bases between the two ends. CDR3 sequence reads: CASSRPDSNTEAFF. The CDR3 DNA reads as TGTGCCAGCAGTAGACCGGACAGCAACACTGAAGCTTTCTTT.

The sample holds many counts of this clonotype. This chain joins TRBV14 and TRBJ2-5, with unresolved D. This CDR3 contains 14 residues. The V end lost 4 bases, the J end lost 5 bases, and 14 bases lay between the germline ends. Germline CDR1 SGHDN, CDR2 FVKESK. Here the CDR3 DNA reads TGTGCCAGCAGCCGCACACACGGTCGGGAGACCCAGTACTTC. Translation: CASSRTHGRETQYF.